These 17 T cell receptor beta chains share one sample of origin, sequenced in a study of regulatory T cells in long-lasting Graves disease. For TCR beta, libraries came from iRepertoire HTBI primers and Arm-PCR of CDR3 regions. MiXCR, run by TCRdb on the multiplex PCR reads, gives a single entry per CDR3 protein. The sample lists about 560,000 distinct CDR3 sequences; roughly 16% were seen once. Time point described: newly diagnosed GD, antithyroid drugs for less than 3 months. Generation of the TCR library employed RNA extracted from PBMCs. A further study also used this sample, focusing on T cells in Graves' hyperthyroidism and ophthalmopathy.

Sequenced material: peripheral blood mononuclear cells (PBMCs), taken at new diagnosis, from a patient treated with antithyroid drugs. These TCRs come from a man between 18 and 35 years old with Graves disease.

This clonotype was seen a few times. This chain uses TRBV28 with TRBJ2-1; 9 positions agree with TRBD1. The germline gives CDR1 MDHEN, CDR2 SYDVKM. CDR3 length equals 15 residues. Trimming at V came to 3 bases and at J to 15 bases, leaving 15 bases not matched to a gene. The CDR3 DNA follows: TGTGCCAGCAGTTTTCCTGGGACAGGGTTTCTGGATCCGTTCTTC. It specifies CASSFPGTGFLDPFF.

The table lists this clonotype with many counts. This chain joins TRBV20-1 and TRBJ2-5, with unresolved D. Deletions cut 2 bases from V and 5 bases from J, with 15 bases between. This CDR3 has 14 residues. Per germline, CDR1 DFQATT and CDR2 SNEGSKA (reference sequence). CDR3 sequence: CSARQRLIPETQYF. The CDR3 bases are TGCAGTGCTAGACAGCGCCTTATCCCGGAGACCCAGTACTTC.

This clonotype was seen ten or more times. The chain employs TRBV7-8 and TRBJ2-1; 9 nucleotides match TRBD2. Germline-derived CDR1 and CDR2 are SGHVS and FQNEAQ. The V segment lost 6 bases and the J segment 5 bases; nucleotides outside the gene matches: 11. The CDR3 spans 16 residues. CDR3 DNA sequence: TGTGCCAGCAGTTCCGGGAGGGGACTAGCAAACAATGAGCAGTTCTTC. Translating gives CASSSGRGLANNEQFF. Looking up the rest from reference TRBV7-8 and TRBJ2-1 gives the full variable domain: GAGVSQSPRYKVAKRGQDVALRCDPISGHVSLFWYQQALGQGPEFLTYFQNEAQLDKSGLPSDRFFAERPEGSVSTLKIQRTQQEDSAVYLCASSSGRGLANNEQFFGPGTRLTVL.

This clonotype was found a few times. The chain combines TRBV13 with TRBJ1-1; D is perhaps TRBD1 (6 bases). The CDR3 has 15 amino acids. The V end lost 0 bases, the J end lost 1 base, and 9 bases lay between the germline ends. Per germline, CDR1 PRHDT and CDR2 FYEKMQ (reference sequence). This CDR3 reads CASSLGRTENTEAFF. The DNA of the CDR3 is TGTGCCAGCAGCTTAGGCCGGACAGAGAACACTGAAGCTTTCTTT.

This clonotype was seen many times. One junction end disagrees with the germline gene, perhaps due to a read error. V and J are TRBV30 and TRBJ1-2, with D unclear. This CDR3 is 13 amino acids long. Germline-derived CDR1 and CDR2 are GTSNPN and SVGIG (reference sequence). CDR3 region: CARRSGFSYGYTF. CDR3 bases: TGTGCCCGGAGAAGCGGGTTTTCCTATGGCTACACCTTC.

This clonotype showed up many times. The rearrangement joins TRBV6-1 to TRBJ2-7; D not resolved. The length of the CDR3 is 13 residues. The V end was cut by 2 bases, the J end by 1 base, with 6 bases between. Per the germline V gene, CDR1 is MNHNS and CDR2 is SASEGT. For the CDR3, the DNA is TGTGCCAGCAGTGAAATCGATTCCTACGAGCAGTACTTC. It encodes CASSEIDSYEQYF.

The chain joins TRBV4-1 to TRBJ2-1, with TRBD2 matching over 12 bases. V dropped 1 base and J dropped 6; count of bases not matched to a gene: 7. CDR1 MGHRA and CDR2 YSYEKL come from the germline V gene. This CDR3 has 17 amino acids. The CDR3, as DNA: TGCGCCAGCAGCCAAGCTCCTAGCGGGAGGGCCCTCAATGAGCAGTTCTTC. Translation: CASSQAPSGRALNEQFF.

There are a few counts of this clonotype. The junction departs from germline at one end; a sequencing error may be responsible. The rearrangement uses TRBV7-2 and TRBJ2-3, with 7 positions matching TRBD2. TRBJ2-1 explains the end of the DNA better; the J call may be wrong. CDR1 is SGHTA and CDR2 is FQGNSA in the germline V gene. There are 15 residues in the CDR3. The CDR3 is CASSLLSGNYDEQFF. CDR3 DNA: TGTGCCAGCAGCTTGCTGAGCGGGAACTACGATGAGCAGTTCTTC.

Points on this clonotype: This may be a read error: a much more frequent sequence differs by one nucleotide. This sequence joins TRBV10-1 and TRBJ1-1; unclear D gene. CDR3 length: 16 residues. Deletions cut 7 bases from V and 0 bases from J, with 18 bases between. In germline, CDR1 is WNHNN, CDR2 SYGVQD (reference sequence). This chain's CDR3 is CASKWVRPSMNTEAFF. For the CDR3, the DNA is TGCGCCAGCAAGTGGGTGCGGCCATCAATGAACACTGAAGCTTTCTTT.

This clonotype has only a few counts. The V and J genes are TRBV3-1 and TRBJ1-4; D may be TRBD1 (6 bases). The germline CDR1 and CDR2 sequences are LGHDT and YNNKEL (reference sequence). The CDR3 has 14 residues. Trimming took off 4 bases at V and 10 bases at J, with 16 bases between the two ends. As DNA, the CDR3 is TGTGCCAGCAGCCCCATCCCACAGGGCGGAAAACTGTTTTTT. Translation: CASSPIPQGGKLFF.

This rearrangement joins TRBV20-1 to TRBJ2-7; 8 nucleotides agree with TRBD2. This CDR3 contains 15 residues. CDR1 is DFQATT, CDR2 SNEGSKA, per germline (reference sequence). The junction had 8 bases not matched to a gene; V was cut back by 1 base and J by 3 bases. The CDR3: CSARAPGLVVYEQYF. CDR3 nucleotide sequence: TGCAGTGCTAGAGCCCCGGGACTAGTTGTCTACGAGCAGTACTTC.

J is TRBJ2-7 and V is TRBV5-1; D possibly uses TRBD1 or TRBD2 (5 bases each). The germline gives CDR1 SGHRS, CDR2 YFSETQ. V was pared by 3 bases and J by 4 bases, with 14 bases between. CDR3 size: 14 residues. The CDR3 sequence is CASSSGHRRYEQYF. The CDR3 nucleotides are TGCGCCAGCAGCTCCGGACACCGGAGGTACGAGCAGTACTTC.

CDR3 loop: CASSEFATPSNQPQHF. The CDR3 DNA reads as TGTGCCAGCAGTGAATTTGCCACTCCTAGCAATCAGCCCCAGCATTTT. The gene calls are TRBV6-1 and TRBJ1-5; D unresolved. Per the germline V gene, CDR1 is MNHNS and CDR2 is SASEGT. CDR3 length: 16 residues. V was pared by 2 bases and J by 0 bases, with 11 bases between.

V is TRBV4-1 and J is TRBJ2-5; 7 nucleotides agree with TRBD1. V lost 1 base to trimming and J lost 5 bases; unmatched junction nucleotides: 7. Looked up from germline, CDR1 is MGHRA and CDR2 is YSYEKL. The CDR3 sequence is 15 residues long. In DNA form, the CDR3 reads TGCGCCAGCAGCCAAGGGTCAGGGGGTAAGGAGACCCAGTACTTC. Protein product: CASSQGSGGKETQYF.

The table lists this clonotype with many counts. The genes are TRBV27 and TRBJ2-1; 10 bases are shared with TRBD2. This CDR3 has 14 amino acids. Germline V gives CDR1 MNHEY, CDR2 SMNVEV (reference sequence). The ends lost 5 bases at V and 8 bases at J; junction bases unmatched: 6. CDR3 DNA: TGTGCCAGCAGTCCTAGCGGGAGCAACGATGAGCAGTTCTTC. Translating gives CASSPSGSNDEQFF.

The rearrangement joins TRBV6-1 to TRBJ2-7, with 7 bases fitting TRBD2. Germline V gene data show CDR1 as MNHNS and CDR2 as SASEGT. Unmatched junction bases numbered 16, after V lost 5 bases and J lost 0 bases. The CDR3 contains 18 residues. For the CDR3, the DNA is TGTGCCAGCAGTCAAATCCGTGGGGGAGGGAAGGGCTCCTACGAGCAGTACTTC. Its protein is CASSQIRGGGKGSYEQYF.

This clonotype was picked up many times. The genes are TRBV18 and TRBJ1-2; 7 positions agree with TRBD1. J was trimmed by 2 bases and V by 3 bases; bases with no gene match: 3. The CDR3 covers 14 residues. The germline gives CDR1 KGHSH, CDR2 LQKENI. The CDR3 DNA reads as TGTGCCAGCTCACCTCCGGGACAGAACTATGGCTACACCTTC. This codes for CASSPPGQNYGYTF. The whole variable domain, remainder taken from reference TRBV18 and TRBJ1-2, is NAGVMQNPRHLVRRRGQEARLRCSPMKGHSHVYWYRQLPEEGLKFMVYLQKENIIDESGMPKERFSAEFPKEGPSILRIQQVVRGDSAAYFCASSPPGQNYGYTFGSGTRLTVV.